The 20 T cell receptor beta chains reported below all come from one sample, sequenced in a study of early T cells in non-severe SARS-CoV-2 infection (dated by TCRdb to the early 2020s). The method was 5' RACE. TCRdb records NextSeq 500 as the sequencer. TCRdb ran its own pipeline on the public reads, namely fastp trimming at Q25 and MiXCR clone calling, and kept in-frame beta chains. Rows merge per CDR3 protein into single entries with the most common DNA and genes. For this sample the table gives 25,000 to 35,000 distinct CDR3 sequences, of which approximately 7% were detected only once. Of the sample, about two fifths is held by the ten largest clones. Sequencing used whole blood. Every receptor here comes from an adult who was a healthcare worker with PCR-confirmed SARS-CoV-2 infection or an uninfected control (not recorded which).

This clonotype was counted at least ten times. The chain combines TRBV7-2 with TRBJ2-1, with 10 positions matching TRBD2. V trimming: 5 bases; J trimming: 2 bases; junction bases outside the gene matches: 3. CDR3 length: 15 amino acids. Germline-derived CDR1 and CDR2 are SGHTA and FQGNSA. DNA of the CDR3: TGTGCCAGCAGCACTGGACTAGCGGCCTACAATGAGCAGTTCTTC. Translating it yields CASSTGLAAYNEQFF.

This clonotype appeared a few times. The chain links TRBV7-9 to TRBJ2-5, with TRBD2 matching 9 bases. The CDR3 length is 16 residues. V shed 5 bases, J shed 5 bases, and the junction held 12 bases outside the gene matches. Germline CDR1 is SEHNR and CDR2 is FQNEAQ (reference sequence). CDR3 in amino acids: CASSPAGLARGETQYF. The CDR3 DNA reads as TGTGCCAGCAGCCCAGCGGGACTAGCAAGGGGGGAGACCCAGTACTTC.

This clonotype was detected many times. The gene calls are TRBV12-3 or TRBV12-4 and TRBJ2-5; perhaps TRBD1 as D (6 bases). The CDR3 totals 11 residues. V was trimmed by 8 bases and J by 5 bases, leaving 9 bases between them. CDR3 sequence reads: CASLQGETQYF. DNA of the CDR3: TGTGCCAGCCTTCAGGGGGAGACCCAGTACTTC.

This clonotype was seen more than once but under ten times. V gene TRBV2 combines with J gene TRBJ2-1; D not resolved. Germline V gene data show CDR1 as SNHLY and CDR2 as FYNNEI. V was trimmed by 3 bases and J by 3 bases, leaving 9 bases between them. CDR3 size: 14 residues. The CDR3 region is CASSDSKGYNEQFF. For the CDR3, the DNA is TGTGCCAGCAGTGACTCTAAGGGCTACAATGAGCAGTTCTTC.

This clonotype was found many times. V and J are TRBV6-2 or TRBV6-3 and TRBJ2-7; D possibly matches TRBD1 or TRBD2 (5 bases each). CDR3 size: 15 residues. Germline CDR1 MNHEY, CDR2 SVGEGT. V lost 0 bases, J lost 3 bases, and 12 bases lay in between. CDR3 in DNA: TGTGCCAGCAGTTACTCGACGGGACGCAGCTACGAGCAGTACTTC. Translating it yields CASSYSTGRSYEQYF.

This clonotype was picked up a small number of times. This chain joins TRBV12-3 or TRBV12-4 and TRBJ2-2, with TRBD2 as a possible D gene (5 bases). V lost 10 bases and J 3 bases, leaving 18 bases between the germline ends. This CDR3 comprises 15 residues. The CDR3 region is CATKEAIAYTGELFF. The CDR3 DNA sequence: TGTGCCACCAAGGAGGCTATAGCTTACACCGGGGAGCTGTTTTTT.

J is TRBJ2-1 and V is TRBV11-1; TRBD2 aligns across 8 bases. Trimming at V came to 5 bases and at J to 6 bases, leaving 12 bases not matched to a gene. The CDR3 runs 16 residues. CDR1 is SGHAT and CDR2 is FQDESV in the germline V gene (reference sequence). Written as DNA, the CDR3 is TGTGCCAGCAGCCCGGGACTAGGCGCCGGAACCAATGAGCAGTTCTTC. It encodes CASSPGLGAGTNEQFF.

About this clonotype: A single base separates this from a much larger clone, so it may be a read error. This CDR3 is CASSQGVHEQYF. The DNA of the CDR3 is TGTGCCAGCAGCCAGGGGGTCCACGAGCAGTACTTC. The chain uses TRBV7-9 and TRBJ2-7; 7 bases are a match to TRBD1. The CDR3 has 12 residues. The germline V gene encodes CDR1 SEHNR and CDR2 FQNEAQ (reference sequence). V dropped 5 bases and J dropped 5; count of bases not matched to a gene: 3.

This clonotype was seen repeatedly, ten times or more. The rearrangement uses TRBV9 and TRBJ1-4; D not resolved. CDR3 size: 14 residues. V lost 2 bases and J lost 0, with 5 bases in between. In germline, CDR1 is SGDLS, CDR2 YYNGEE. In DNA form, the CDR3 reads TGTGCCAGCAGCGTCACTGCAACTAATGAAAAACTGTTTTTT. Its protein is CASSVTATNEKLFF.

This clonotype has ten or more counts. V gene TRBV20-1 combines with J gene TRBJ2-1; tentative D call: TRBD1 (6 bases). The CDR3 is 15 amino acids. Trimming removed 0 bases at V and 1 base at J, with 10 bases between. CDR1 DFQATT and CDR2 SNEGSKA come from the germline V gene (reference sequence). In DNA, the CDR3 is TGCAGTGCTAGAGATGACAGGAGGTCCTACAATGAGCAGTTCTTC. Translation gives CSARDDRRSYNEQFF.

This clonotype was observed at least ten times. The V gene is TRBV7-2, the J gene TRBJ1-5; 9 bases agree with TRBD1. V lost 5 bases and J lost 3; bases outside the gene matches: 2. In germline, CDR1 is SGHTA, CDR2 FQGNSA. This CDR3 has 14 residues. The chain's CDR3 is CASSRDRDNQPQHF. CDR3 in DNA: TGTGCCAGCAGCCGGGACAGGGACAATCAGCCCCAGCATTTT.

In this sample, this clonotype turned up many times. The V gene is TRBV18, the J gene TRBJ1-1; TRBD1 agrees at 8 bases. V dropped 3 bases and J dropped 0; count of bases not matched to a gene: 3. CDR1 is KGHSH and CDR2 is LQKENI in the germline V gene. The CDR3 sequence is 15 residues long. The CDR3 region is CASSPATGVNTEAFF. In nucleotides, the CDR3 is TGTGCCAGCTCACCCGCGACAGGGGTGAACACTGAAGCTTTCTTT.

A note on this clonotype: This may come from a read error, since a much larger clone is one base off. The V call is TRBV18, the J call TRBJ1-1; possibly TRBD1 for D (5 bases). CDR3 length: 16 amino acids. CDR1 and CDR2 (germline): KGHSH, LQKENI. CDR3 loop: CTSSPMAGQGNTEAFF. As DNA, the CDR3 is TGTACCAGCTCACCGATGGCCGGACAAGGGAACACTGAAGCTTTCTTT.

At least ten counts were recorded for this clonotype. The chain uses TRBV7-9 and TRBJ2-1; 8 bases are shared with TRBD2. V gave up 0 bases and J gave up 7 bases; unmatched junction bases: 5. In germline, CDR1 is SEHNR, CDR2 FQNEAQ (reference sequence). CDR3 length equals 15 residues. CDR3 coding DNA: TGTGCCAGCAGCTTAGCAGCGGGAGTTCGTAATGAGCAGTTCTTC. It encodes CASSLAAGVRNEQFF.

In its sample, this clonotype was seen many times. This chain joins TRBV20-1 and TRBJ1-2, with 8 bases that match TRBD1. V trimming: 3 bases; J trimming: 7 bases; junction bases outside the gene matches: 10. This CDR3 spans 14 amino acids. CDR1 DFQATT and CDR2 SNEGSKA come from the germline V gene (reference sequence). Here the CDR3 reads CSASIRQGAVGYTF. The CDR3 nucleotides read TGCAGTGCTAGTATTCGGCAGGGGGCCGTTGGCTACACCTTC.

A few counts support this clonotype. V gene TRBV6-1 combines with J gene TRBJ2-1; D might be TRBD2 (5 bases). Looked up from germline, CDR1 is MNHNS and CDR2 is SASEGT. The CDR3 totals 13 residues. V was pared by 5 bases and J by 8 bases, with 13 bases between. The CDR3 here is CASSFGDRDEQFF. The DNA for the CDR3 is TGTGCCAGCAGTTTCGGGGATCGGGATGAGCAGTTCTTC.

Written as DNA, the CDR3 is TGCAGCGTTGAAGAAGGCAGGGCTAGCTCCTACAATGAGCAGTTCTTC. Protein product: CSVEEGRASSYNEQFF. The J gene is TRBJ2-1, the V gene TRBV29-1, with D possibly being TRBD1 (5 bases). V was clipped by 0 bases and J by 0 bases, with 12 bases between them. From germline, CDR1 is SQVTM and CDR2 ANQGSEA. CDR3 size: 16 residues.

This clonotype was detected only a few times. CDR3 nucleotide sequence: TGCGCCAGCAGCTTGGGTCCAGCCTCCTACGAGCAGTACTTC. This gives the protein CASSLGPASYEQYF. This rearrangement joins TRBV5-1 to TRBJ2-7; D gene unclear. Trimming took 0 bases from V and 0 from J, leaving 7 bases between them. The CDR3 covers 14 residues. From germline, CDR1 is SGHRS and CDR2 YFSETQ.

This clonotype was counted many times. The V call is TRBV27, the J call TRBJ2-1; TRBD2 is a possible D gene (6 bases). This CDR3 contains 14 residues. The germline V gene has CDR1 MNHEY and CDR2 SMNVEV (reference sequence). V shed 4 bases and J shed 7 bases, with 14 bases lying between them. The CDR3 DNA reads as TGTGCCAGCAGTTCCACCGGGACTTGGAATGAGCAGTTCTTC. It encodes CASSSTGTWNEQFF.

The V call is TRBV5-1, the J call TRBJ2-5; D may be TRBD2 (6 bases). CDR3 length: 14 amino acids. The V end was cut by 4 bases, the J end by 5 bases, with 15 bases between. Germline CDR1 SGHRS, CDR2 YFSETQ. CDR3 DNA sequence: TGCGCCAGCAGCCACTCGGACGGAGGGGAGACCCAGTACTTC. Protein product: CASSHSDGGETQYF.